The 7 T cell receptor beta chains below come from one sample, sequenced in a study of cytomegalovirus exposure and HLA in healthy donors. The PCR ran on 60 Vbeta and 13 Jbeta primers. Only in-frame clones appear in the TCRdb table, and some are missing; sequencing was by immunoSEQ multiplex PCR. In the table there are around 120,000 clones, roughly 80% of which are singletons. Material for sequencing was PBMCs. The receptors were gathered from a woman aged 40 to 55 in good health and CMV-seropositive.

The chain has TRBV5-6 and TRBJ2-3; perhaps TRBD2 as D (7 bases). This CDR3 has 17 amino acids. The V and J ends lost 4 bases and 4 bases respectively, with 22 bases between them. Per germline, CDR1 SGHDT and CDR2 YYEEEE. The CDR3 DNA is TGTGCCAGCAGCCCATCCGGGTTTTTCGGGGGGCCAGATACGCAGTATTTT. Translation: CASSPSGFFGGPDTQYF. The whole variable domain, filled in from reference TRBV5-6 and TRBJ2-3, reads DAGVTQSPTHLIKTRGQQVTLRCSPKSGHDTVSWYQQALGQGPQFIFQYYEEEERQRGNFPDRFSGHQFPNYSSELNVNALLLGDSALYLCASSPSGFFGGPDTQYFGPGTRLTVL.

The rearrangement uses TRBV4-3 and TRBJ1-5; no clear D gene. The ends were cut back, 0 bases at V and 11 bases at J, with 11 bases in the middle. The CDR3 is 13 residues long. In germline, CDR1 is LGHNA, CDR2 YSLEER. CDR3 nucleotides: TGCGCCAGCAGCCAAGAATCGGGTTGGACCCAGCATTTT. It specifies CASSQESGWTQHF.

The chain recombines TRBV6-1 with TRBJ2-1; 9 bases fit TRBD1. Germline V gives CDR1 MNHNS, CDR2 SASEGT. This CDR3 contains 15 residues. V was clipped by 10 bases and J by 0 bases; unmatched bases: 7. The chain's CDR3 is CATLGTGRSYNEQFF. The CDR3 coding sequence is TGTGCCACACTAGGGACAGGGCGCTCCTACAATGAGCAGTTCTTC.

The V and J genes are TRBV13 and TRBJ1-1; possibly TRBD1 for D (5 bases). V shed 2 bases and J shed 5 bases, with 18 bases lying between them. The CDR3 is 16 amino acids. CDR1 is PRHDT, CDR2 FYEKMQ, per germline (reference sequence). The CDR3 is CASSLTYAAGRTEAFF. The CDR3 DNA sequence: TGTGCCAGCAGCTTAACTTATGCGGCAGGGAGGACTGAAGCTTTCTTT.

The sample holds a few counts of this clone. The rearrangement links TRBV6-5 to TRBJ2-5; TRBD1 matches 8 bases. The J call could be wrong; TRBJ2-7 is a better fit for the DNA end. Germline CDR1 and CDR2: MNHEY and SVGAGI. The CDR3 totals 14 residues. The CDR3: CASSYRDRTHEQYF. The CDR3 nucleotides are TGTGCCAGCAGTTACAGGGACAGGACCCACGAGCAGTACTTC.

The chain links TRBV5-8 to TRBJ1-2, with TRBD1 as a possible D gene (5 bases). CDR1 SGHTS and CDR2 YDEGEE come from the germline V gene. The V and J ends lost 2 bases and 0 bases respectively, with 8 bases between them. The CDR3 has 14 amino acids. The CDR3 sequence is CASSFGRANYGYTF. CDR3 in DNA: TGTGCCAGCAGCTTTGGCAGGGCTAACTATGGCTACACCTTC.

The chain employs TRBV5-1 and TRBJ2-7, with 10 bases aligning to TRBD1. Germline V gene lookup returns CDR1 SGHRS and CDR2 YFSETQ. This CDR3 contains 14 residues. The V segment lost 4 bases and the J segment 2 bases; nucleotides outside the gene matches: 3. CDR3 nucleotides: TGCGCCAGCAGCCAGGGACAGGGGACCTACGAGCAGTACTTC. It is translated as CASSQGQGTYEQYF.